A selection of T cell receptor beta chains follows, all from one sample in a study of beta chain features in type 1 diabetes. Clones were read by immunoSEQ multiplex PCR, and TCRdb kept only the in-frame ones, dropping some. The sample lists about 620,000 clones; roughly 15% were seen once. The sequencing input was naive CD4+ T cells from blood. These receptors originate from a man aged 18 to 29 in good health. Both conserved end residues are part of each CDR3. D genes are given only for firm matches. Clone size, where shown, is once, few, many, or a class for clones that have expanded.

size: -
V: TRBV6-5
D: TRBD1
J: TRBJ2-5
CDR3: CASSYNRGRWETQYF
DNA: TGTGCCAGCAGTTATAACAGGGGGCGATGGGAGACCCAGTACTTC

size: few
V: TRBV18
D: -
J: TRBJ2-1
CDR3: CASSPPAGTYNEQFF
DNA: TGTGCCAGCTCACCCCCAGCGGGTACCTACAATGAGCAGTTCTTC

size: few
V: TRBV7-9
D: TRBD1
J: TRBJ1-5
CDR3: CASSLGGRGLAQPQHF
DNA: TGTGCCAGCAGCCTCGGAGGCAGGGGGCTTGCTCAGCCCCAGCATTTT

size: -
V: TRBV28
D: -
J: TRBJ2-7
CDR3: CASSSDRDFRTYEQYF
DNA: TGTGCCAGCAGTTCGGACCGGGACTTCCGGACCTACGAGCAGTACTTC

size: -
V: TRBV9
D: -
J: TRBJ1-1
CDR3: CASSGALGLRRPFF
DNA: TGTGCCAGCAGCGGTGCGTTGGGGCTGAGGAGGCCTTTCTTT

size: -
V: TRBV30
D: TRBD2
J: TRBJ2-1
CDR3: CAWSVTSGGAGEQFF
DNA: TGTGCCTGGAGTGTAACGAGCGGGGGGGCCGGAGAGCAGTTCTTC

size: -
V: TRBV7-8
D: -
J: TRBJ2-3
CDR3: CASSLAPATDTQYF
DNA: TGTGCCAGCAGCTTAGCTCCGGCCACAGATACGCAGTATTTT

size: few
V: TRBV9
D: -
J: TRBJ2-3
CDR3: CASSPVGTQSADTQYF
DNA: TGTGCCAGCAGCCCCGTGGGGACCCAAAGCGCAGATACGCAGTATTTT

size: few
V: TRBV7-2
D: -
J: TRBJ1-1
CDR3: CASSLKGQRTEAFF
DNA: TGTGCCAGCAGCTTAAAAGGACAGAGGACTGAAGCTTTCTTT

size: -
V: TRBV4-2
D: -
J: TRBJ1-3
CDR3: CASSQVAIGNTIYF
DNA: TGTGCCAGCAGCCAAGTTGCGATCGGAAACACCATATATTTT

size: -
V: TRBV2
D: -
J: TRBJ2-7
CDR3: CASSGAYEQYF
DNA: TGTGCCAGCAGTGGGGCCTACGAGCAGTACTTC

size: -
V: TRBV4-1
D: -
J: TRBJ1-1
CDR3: CASSPEVSRVKAFF
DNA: TGCGCCAGCAGCCCAGAGGTTTCTAGGGTGAAAGCTTTCTTT

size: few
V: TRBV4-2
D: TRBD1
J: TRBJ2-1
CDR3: CASSQEGDRDYNEQFF
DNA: TGTGCCAGCAGCCAAGAAGGGGACAGAGACTACAATGAGCAGTTCTTC

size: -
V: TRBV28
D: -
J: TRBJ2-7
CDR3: CASSLVRYEQYF
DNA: TGTGCCAGCAGTTTAGTTAGGTACGAGCAGTACTTC

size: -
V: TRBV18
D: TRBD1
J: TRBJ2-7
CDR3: CASSPVDRDEQYF
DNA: TGTGCCAGCTCACCTGTGGACAGGGATGAGCAGTACTTC

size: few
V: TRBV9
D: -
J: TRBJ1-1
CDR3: CASSNRLRFSGLNTEAFF
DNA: TGTGCCAGCAGCAATAGGTTGAGGTTTAGTGGTTTGAACACTGAAGCTTTCTTT

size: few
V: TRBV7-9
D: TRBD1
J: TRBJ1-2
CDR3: CASSPGQGTAGYTF
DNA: TGTGCCAGCAGCCCCGGACAGGGAACGGCTGGCTACACCTTC

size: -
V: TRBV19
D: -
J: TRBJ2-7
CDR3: CASKVMQGTYEQYF
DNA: TGTGCCAGTAAAGTAATGCAGGGAACCTACGAGCAGTACTTC

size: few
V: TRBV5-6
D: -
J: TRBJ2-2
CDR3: CASSLGGTNTGELFF
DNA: TGTGCCAGCAGCTTAGGGGGAACGAACACCGGGGAGCTGTTTTTT

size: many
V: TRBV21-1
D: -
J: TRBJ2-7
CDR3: CASSKVGGSGEQYF
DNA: TGTGCCAGCAGCAAAGTTGGGGGATCGGGCGAGCAGTACTTC

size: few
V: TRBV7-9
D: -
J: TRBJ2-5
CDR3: CASSPRRQRVAQWTQYF
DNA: TGTGCCAGCAGCCCACGACGGCAGCGGGTGGCTCAGTGGACCCAGTACTTC

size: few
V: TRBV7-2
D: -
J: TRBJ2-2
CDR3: CASSLGRGITGELFF
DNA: TGTGCCAGCAGCTTAGGGAGAGGGATCACCGGGGAGCTGTTTTTT

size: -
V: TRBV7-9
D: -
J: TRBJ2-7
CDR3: CASSLAGARAYLEQYF
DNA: TGTGCCAGCAGCTTAGCGGGGGCACGGGCTTATCTCGAGCAGTACTTC

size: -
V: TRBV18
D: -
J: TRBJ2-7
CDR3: CASSKTDSYEQYF
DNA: TGTGCCAGCTCAAAGACAGATAGCTACGAGCAGTACTTC

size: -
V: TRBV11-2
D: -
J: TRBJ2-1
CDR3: CASRLNNEQFF
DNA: TGTGCCAGCAGGTTAAACAATGAGCAGTTCTTC

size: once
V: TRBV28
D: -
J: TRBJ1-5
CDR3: CASSPDRNNQPQHF
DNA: TGTGCCAGCAGTCCGGACAGAAACAATCAGCCCCAGCATTTT

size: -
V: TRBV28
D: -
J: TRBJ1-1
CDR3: CASNPGTEAFF
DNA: TGTGCCAGCAATCCGGGGACTGAAGCTTTCTTT

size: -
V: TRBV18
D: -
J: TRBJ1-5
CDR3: CASSPAGDPNQPQHF
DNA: TGTGCCAGCTCACCAGCGGGGGATCCCAATCAGCCCCAGCATTTT

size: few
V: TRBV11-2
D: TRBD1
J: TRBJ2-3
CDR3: CASTTSRGIWTQYF
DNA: TGTGCCAGCACCACCTCCAGGGGGATATGGACGCAGTATTTT

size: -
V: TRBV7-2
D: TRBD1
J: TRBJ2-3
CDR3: CASSLVTGTDTQYF
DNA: TGTGCCAGCAGCTTAGTGACAGGGACAGATACGCAGTATTTT

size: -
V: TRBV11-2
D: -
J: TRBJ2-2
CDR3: CASSPPAAVTGELFF
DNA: TGTGCCAGCAGCCCCCCGGCGGCAGTCACCGGGGAGCTGTTTTTT

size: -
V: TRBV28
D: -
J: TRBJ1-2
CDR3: CASSLQGFMGGYTF
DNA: TGTGCCAGCAGTTTACAGGGGTTCATGGGAGGCTACACCTTC

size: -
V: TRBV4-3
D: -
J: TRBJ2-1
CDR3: CASSQGFKENEQFF
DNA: TGCGCCAGCAGCCAGGGTTTCAAGGAGAATGAGCAGTTCTTC

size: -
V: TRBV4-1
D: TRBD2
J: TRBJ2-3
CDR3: CASSHGLSSGENTQYF
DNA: TGCGCCAGCAGCCATGGGTTGTCTAGCGGGGAAAATACGCAGTATTTT

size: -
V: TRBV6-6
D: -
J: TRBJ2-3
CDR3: CASSWRFTDTQYF
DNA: TGTGCCAGCAGTTGGCGGTTCACAGATACGCAGTATTTT